These T cell receptor beta chains were read from a single sample in a study of OX40 agonist ivuxolimab in advanced cancers. Libraries were prepared by immunoSEQ multiplex PCR; TCRdb keeps only in-frame clonotypes and omits some of them. The table records approximately 91,000 clones, approximately 86% of them present only once. The input for sequencing was CD4+ or CD8+ T cells sorted from blood, taken in a trial of the OX40 agonist ivuxolimab. All receptors derive from an adult with an advanced solid tumor such as melanoma, head and neck, liver or kidney cancer. CDR3s include the opening cysteine and the closing phenylalanine or tryptophan. The D gene is left open where the match is weak. A clone size is listed for some rows: how often the clone was seen (once, few, many), or a class if it is expanded.

abundance	d_gene	len	v_gene	j_gene	CDR3aa	CDR3nt
once	.	15	TRBV4-1	TRBJ1-3	CASRSLWRAGNTIYF	TGCGCCAGCAGATCGCTTTGGAGGGCTGGAAACACCATATATTTT
.	.	17	TRBV19	TRBJ1-1	CASSIPHRAGANTEAFF	TGTGCCAGTAGTATCCCCCACAGGGCGGGTGCCAACACTGAAGCTTTCTTT
.	.	16	TRBV18	TRBJ1-2	CASSPPQRGRYGGYTF	TGTGCCAGCTCACCTCCCCAGAGAGGCCGTTATGGTGGCTACACCTTC
.	.	15	TRBV7-3	TRBJ2-3	CASSVGRDKTDTQYF	TGTGCCAGCAGCGTTGGGCGGGATAAAACAGATACGCAGTATTTT
.	.	15	TRBV21-1	TRBJ1-2	CASSKVAGGGYGYTF	TGTGCCAGCAGCAAAGTGGCAGGCGGGGGCTATGGCTACACCTTC
.	TRBD1	19	TRBV7-9	TRBJ2-5	CASSAPVGTATPDQETQYF	TGTGCCAGCAGCGCACCAGTGGGGACAGCCACCCCTGACCAAGAGACCCAGTACTTC
once	TRBD1	15	TRBV5-1	TRBJ2-6	CASSDRGPGANVLTF	TGCGCCAGCTCTGACAGGGGGCCTGGGGCCAACGTCCTGACTTTC
.	.	16	TRBV27	TRBJ1-5	CASSSRHPGMYQPQHF	TGTGCCAGCAGTTCCCGACACCCCGGGATGTATCAGCCCCAGCATTTT
.	.	12	TRBV5-4	TRBJ2-4	CASSFNGDIQYF	TGTGCCAGCAGCTTCAACGGGGACATTCAGTACTTC
once	.	12	TRBV7-3	TRBJ2-3	CASSRGTDTQYF	TGTGCCAGCAGCCGCGGCACAGATACGCAGTATTTT
.	.	14	TRBV6-5	TRBJ1-5	CASRPGSVHQPQHF	TGTGCCAGCAGGCCTGGCTCGGTACATCAGCCCCAGCATTTT
.	.	20	TRBV5-1	TRBJ1-4	CASSQKTTGKWATTNEKLFF	TGCGCCAGCAGCCAAAAGACTACAGGGAAGTGGGCAACAACTAATGAAAAACTGTTTTTT
.	TRBD1	17	TRBV5-1	TRBJ2-3	CASSSRTTGQGIGTQYF	TGCGCCAGCAGCTCGAGGACTACGGGACAGGGGATAGGTACGCAGTATTTT
.	.	12	TRBV6-6	TRBJ1-2	CASQPGDYGYTF	TGTGCCAGTCAACCCGGGGACTATGGCTACACCTTC
.	.	16	TRBV30	TRBJ1-4	CAWSVGSPGFGEKLFF	TGTGCCTGGAGTGTAGGTTCGCCGGGGTTTGGTGAAAAACTGTTTTTT
.	.	14	TRBV7-2	TRBJ1-6	CASSPMGGNSPLHF	TGTGCCAGCAGCCCTATGGGGGGCAATTCACCCCTCCACTTT
.	TRBD1	14	TRBV29-1	TRBJ2-5	CSVPDRGRRETQYF	TGCAGCGTGCCGGACAGGGGGCGAAGGGAGACCCAGTACTTC
.	.	14	TRBV4-2	TRBJ2-7	CASSQDNGGREQYF	TGTGCCAGCAGCCAAGATAATGGAGGGCGGGAGCAGTACTTC
.	.	14	TRBV2	TRBJ1-1	CASSLVGGESEAFF	TGTGCCAGCAGCCTTGTTGGGGGAGAGAGTGAAGCTTTCTTT
.	.	15	TRBV11-2	TRBJ2-2	CASSLRGTPTGELFF	TGTGCCAGCAGCTTAAGGGGGACTCCCACCGGGGAGCTGTTTTTT
.	TRBD1	15	TRBV5-1	TRBJ1-1	CASSLLHRGQTEAFF	TGCGCCAGCAGCTTGCTTCACAGGGGGCAAACTGAAGCTTTCTTT
.	.	15	TRBV19	TRBJ2-2	CASSITVANTGELFF	TGTGCCAGTAGTATAACGGTTGCGAACACCGGGGAGCTGTTTTTT
.	.	11	TRBV21-1	TRBJ2-1	CASSPDREQFF	TGTGCCAGCAGCCCAGACAGGGAGCAGTTCTTC
.	.	13	TRBV11-1	TRBJ2-2	CASSFSNAGELFF	TGTGCCAGCAGCTTTTCTAATGCCGGGGAGCTGTTTTTT
.	.	13	TRBV7-8	TRBJ1-5	CASSLGDNQPQHF	TGTGCCAGCAGCTTAGGGGACAATCAGCCCCAGCATTTT
.	TRBD1	17	TRBV19	TRBJ1-6	CASSIRTGTQRNSPLHF	TGTGCCAGTAGTATAAGGACAGGGACTCAACGGAATTCACCCCTCCACTTT
.	.	13	TRBV5-4	TRBJ2-5	CASSTPRQETQYF	TGTGCCAGCAGCACGCCCAGGCAAGAGACCCAGTACTTC
once	.	14	TRBV5-1	TRBJ1-2	CASSPDADPRGYTF	TGCGCCAGCAGCCCGGACGCGGACCCGAGGGGCTACACCTTC
.	.	16	TRBV5-1	TRBJ2-3	CASSSSGSGRTDTQYF	TGCGCCAGCAGCTCCTCGGGGAGCGGACGCACAGATACGCAGTATTTT
.	TRBD1	13	TRBV6-5	TRBJ1-3	CASRPTGKDTIYF	TGTGCCAGCAGGCCGACAGGGAAGGACACCATATATTTT
.	.	13	TRBV29-1	TRBJ2-7	CSAAGPKTYEQYF	TGCAGCGCCGCCGGGCCGAAGACCTACGAGCAGTACTTC
.	.	14	TRBV4-2	TRBJ2-7	CASSQDRLGYEQYF	TGTGCCAGCAGCCAAGATCGACTAGGCTACGAGCAGTACTTC
.	TRBD1	14	TRBV5-1	TRBJ1-6	CASSLENRGSPLHF	TGCGCCAGCAGCTTGGAAAACAGGGGTTCACCCCTCCACTTT
few	.	14	TRBV5-1	TRBJ2-5	CASSLVLAQETQYF	TGCGCCAGCAGCTTGGTACTGGCCCAAGAGACCCAGTACTTC
.	TRBD2	16	TRBV5-1	TRBJ2-1	CASSSFQRGAKDEQFF	TGCGCCAGCAGCTCCTTCCAGCGGGGGGCTAAGGATGAGCAGTTCTTC
.	.	14	TRBV11-3	TRBJ2-3	CASSPRDPTDTQYF	TGTGCCAGCAGCCCCCGGGACCCCACAGATACGCAGTATTTT